These 7 T cell receptor beta chains share one sample of origin, sequenced in a study of blood T cell repertoires in COVID-19. The assay was immunoSEQ multiplex PCR, and TCRdb's table has in-frame clones only and misses some. The sample carries a few hundred thousand clones, 88% recorded once. Sequencing was done on a sample of peripheral blood. The receptor source for this set is a woman between 25 and 40 years old with COVID-19, enrolled during active disease.

This chain connects TRBV4-1 to TRBJ2-3, with 9 bases identical to TRBD2. The CDR3 is 18 residues long. Germline trimming cut 0 bases from V and 9 bases from J; bases unmatched to any gene: 16. From germline, CDR1 is MGHRA and CDR2 YSYEKL. CDR3 amino acids: CASSQDLRVAGALGTQYF. For the CDR3, the DNA is TGCGCCAGCAGCCAAGATCTCCGAGTAGCGGGAGCCCTTGGCACGCAGTATTTT.

This clone was recorded a few times. The rearrangement joins TRBV27 to TRBJ2-2; D is possibly TRBD2 (5 bases). Deletions cut 3 bases from V and 5 bases from J, with 10 bases between. CDR1 is MNHEY, CDR2 SMNVEV, per germline (reference sequence). The CDR3 extends over 14 amino acids. The CDR3 here is CASSFSDSTGELFF. The CDR3 DNA reads TGTGCCAGCAGTTTCTCGGACTCTACCGGGGAGCTGTTTTTT.

The V and J genes are TRBV6-1 and TRBJ1-3; 7 bases align to TRBD1. CDR1 and CDR2 (germline): MNHNS, SASEGT. V shed 2 bases and J 3 bases; nucleotides not matched to a gene: 4. The CDR3 is made up of 15 amino acids. CDR3 in amino acids: CASSEQGDFGNTIYF. CDR3 nucleotide sequence: TGTGCCAGCAGTGAACAGGGGGACTTTGGAAACACCATATATTTT.

In DNA, the CDR3 is TGTGCCAGCAGCTTGGCCCCTTCCAATGAGCAGTTCTTC. Protein sequence: CASSLAPSNEQFF. V usage is TRBV5-4 and J usage is TRBJ2-1, with no clear D. Germline loops: CDR1 SGHNT, CDR2 YYREEE (reference sequence). Deletions cut 0 bases from V and 6 bases from J, with 7 bases between. The CDR3 has 13 residues.

V usage is TRBV5-8 and J usage is TRBJ2-7; 10 bases align to TRBD1. The CDR3 is made up of 13 amino acids. Germline trimming cut 5 bases from V and 5 bases from J; bases unmatched to any gene: 4. CDR1 SGHTS and CDR2 YDEGEE come from the germline V gene. CDR3 in amino acids: CASSRDRGHEQYF. In nucleotides, the CDR3 is TGTGCCAGCAGTCGGGACAGGGGCCACGAGCAGTACTTC.

This chain connects TRBV10-2 to TRBJ1-5; 7 nucleotides agree with TRBD1. The germline CDR1 and CDR2 sequences are WSHSY and SAAADI. The length of the CDR3 is 15 residues. V trimming: 6 bases; J trimming: 3 bases; junction bases outside the gene matches: 8. Here the CDR3 DNA reads TGCGCCAGCAGCACCGGGACAGCAACCAATCAGCCCCAGCATTTT. Protein sequence: CASSTGTATNQPQHF.

This clone appeared many times. The chain uses TRBV6-4 and TRBJ2-3; 13 bases agree with TRBD2. This CDR3 comprises 15 residues. After removal of 5 bases from V and 2 bases from J, the junction contained 1 base not matched to a gene. Per the germline V gene, CDR1 is MRHNA and CDR2 is SNTAGT. This CDR3 reads CASSTSGGATDTQYF. CDR3 bases: TGTGCCAGCAGTACTAGCGGGGGGGCCACAGATACGCAGTATTTT.